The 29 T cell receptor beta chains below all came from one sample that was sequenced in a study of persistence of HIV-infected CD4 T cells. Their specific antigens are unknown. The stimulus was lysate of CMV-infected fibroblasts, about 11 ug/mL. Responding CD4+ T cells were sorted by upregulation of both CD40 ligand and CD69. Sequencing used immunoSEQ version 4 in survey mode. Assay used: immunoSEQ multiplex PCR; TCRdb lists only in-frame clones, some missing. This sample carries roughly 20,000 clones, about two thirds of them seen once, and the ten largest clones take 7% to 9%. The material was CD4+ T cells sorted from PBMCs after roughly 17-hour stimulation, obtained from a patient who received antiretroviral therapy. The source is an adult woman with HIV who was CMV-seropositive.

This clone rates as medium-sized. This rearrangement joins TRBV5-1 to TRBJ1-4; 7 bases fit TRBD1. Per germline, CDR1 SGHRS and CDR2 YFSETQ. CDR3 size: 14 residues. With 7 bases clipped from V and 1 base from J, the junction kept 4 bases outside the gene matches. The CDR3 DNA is TGCGCCAGCGCTTGGACAGGAACTAATGAAAAACTGTTTTTT. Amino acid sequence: CASAWTGTNEKLFF.

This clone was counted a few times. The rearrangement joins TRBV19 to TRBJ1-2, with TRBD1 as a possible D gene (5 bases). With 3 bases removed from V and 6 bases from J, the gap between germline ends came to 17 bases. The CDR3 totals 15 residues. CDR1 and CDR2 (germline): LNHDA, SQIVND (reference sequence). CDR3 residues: CASSILNGGRNGYTF. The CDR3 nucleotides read TGTGCCAGTAGTATCTTAAACGGGGGGAGAAATGGCTACACCTTC.

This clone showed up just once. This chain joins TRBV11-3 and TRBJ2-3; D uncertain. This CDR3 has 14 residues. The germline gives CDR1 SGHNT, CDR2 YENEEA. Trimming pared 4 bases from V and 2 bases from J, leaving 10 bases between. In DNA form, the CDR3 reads TGTGCCAGCAGCTCGGGTGCTGTCACAGATACGCAGTATTTT. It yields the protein CASSSGAVTDTQYF.

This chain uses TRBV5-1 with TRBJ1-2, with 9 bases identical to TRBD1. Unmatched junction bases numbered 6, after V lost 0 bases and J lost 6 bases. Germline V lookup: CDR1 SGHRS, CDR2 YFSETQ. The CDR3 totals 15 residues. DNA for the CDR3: TGCGCCAGCAGCTTGGAAGGACAGGGGTTTGATGGCTACACCTTC. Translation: CASSLEGQGFDGYTF.

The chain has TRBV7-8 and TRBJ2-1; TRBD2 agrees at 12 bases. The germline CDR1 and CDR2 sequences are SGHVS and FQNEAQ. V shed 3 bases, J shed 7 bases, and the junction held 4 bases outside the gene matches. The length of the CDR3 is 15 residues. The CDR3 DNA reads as TGTGCCAGCAGCTTTCTAGCGGGGGGGCAGAATGAGCAGTTCTTC. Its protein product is CASSFLAGGQNEQFF.

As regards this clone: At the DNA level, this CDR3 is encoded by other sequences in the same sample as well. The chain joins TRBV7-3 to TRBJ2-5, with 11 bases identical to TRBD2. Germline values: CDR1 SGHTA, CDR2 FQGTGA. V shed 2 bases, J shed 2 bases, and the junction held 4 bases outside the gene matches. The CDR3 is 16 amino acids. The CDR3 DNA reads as TGTGCCAGCAGCTTAGGGCTAGCGGGGGGACAAGAGACCCAGTACTTC. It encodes CASSLGLAGGQETQYF.

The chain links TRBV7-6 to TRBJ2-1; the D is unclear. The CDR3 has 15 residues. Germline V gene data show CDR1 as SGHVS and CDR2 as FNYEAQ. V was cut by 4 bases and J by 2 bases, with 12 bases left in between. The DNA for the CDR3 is TGTGCCAGCAGCTCACAGCAAACACCCTACAATGAGCAGTTCTTC. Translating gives CASSSQQTPYNEQFF.

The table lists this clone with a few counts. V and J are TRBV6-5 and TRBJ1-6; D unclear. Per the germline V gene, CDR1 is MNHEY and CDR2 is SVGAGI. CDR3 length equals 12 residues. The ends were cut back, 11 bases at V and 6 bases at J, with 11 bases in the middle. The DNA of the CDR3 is TGTGCCGGGTCGACGGGTAATTCACCCCTCCACTTT. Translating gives CAGSTGNSPLHF.

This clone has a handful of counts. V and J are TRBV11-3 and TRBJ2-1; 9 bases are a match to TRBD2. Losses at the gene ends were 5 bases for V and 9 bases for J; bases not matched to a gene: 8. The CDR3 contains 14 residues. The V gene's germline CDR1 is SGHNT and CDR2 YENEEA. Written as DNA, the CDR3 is TGTGCCAGCAGCCCACAGCGGGGGGAAAGTGAGCAGTTCTTC. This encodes CASSPQRGESEQFF. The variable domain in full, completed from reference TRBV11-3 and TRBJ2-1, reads EAGVVQSPRYKIIEKKQPVAFWCNPISGHNTLYWYLQNLGQGPELLIRYENEEAVDDSQLPKDRFSAERLKGVDSTLKIQPAELGDSAVYLCASSPQRGESEQFFGPGTRLTVL.

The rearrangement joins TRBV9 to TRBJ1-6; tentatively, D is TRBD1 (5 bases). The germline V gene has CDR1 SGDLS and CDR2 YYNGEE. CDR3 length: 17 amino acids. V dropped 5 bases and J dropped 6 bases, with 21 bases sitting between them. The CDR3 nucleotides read TGTGCCAGCAGTAGAGTGGGGACGGGACCGACTAATTCACCCCTCCACTTT. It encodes CASSRVGTGPTNSPLHF.

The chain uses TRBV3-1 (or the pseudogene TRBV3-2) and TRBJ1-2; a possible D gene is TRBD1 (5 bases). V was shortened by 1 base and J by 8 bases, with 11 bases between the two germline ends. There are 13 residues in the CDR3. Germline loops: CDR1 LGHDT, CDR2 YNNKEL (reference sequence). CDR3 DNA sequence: TGTGCCAGCAGCCAAGGGTCGACAGACGGCTACACCTTC. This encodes CASSQGSTDGYTF.

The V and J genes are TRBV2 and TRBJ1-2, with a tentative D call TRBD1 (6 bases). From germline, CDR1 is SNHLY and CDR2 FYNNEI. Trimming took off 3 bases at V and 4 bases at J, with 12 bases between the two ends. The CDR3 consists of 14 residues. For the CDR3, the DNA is TGTGCCAGCAGTGATCAACAGGGCCGCTATGGCTACACCTTC. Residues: CASSDQQGRYGYTF.

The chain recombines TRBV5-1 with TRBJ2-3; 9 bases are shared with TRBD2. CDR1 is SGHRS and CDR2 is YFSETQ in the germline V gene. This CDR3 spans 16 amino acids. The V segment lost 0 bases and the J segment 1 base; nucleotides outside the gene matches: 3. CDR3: CASSLGLAGGTDTQYF. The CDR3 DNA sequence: TGCGCCAGCAGCTTGGGGTTAGCGGGGGGCACAGATACGCAGTATTTT.

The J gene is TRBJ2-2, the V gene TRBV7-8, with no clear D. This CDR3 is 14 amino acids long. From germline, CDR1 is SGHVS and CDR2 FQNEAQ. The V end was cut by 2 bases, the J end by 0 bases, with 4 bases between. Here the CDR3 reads CASSLLTNTGELFF. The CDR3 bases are TGTGCCAGCAGCTTACTGACGAACACCGGGGAGCTGTTTTTT.

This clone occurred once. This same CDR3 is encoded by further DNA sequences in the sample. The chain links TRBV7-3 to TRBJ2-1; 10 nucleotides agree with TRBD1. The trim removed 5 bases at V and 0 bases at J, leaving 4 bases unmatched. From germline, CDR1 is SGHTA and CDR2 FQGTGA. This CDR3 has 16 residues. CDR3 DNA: TGTGCCAGCAGCCCAAGGACAGGGGGCTCCTACAATGAGCAGTTCTTC. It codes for CASSPRTGGSYNEQFF.

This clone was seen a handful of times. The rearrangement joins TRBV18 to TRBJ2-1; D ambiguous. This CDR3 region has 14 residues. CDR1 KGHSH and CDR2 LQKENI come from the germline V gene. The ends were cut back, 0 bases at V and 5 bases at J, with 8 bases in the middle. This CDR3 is CASSPPAPNNEQFF. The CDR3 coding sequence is TGTGCCAGCTCACCACCGGCACCGAACAATGAGCAGTTCTTC.

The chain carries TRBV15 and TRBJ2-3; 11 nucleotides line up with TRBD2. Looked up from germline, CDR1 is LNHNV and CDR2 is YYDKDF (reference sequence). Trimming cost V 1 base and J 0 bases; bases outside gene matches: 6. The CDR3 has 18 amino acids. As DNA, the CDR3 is TGTGCCACCAGCAGAGGGCTAGCGGGGGGTCTTAGCACAGATACGCAGTATTTT. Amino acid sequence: CATSRGLAGGLSTDTQYF.

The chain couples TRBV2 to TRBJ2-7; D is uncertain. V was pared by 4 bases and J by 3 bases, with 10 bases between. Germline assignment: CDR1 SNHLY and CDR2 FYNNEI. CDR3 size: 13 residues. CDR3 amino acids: CASSVWDRYEQYV. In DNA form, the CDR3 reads TGTGCCAGCAGTGTATGGGATCGCTACGAGCAGTACGTC.

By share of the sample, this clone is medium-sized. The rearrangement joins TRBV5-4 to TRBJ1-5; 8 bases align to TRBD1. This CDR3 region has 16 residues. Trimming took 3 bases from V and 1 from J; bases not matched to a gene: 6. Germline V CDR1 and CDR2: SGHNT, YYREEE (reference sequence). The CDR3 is CASSSTGTGSNQPQHF. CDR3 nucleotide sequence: TGTGCCAGCAGCTCAACAGGGACAGGCAGCAATCAGCCCCAGCATTTT.

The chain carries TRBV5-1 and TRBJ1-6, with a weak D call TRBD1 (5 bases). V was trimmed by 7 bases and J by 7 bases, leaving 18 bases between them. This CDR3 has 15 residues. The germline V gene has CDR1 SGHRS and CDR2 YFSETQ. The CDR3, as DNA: TGCGCCAGCGGGGACGGCGGTAGTGGGAATTCACCCCTCCACTTT. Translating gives CASGDGGSGNSPLHF. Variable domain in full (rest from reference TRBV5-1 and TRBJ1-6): KAGVTQTPRYLIKTRGQQVTLSCSPISGHRSVSWYQQTPGQGLQFLFEYFSETQRNKGNFPGRFSGRQFSNSRSEMNVSTLELGDSALYLCASGDGGSGNSPLHFGNGTRLTVT.

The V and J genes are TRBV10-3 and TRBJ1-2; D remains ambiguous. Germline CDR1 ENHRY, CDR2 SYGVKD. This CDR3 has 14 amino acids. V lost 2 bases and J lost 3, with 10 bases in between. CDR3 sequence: CAISESSVDYGYTF. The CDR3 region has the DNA TGTGCCATCAGTGAGAGCTCAGTCGACTATGGCTACACCTTC.

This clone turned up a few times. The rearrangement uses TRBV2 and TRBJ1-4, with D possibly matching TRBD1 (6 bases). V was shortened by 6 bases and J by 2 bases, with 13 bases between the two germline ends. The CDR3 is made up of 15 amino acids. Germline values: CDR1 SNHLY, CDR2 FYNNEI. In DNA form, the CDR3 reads TGTGCCAGCAGACAGGGACGGGGCACTAATGAAAAACTGTTTTTT. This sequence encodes CASRQGRGTNEKLFF.

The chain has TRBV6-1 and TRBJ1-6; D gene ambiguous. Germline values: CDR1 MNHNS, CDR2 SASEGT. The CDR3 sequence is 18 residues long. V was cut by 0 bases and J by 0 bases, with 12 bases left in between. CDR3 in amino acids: CASSEAIPLSSYNSPLHF. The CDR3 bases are TGTGCCAGCAGTGAAGCGATTCCCCTTAGCTCCTATAATTCACCCCTCCACTTT.

The CDR3 reads CASSLAGVQETQYF. DNA of the CDR3: TGTGCCAGCAGCTTGGCAGGGGTCCAAGAGACCCAGTACTTC. The rearrangement joins TRBV11-1 to TRBJ2-5; maybe TRBD1 (6 bases). The CDR3 consists of 14 residues. From germline, CDR1 is SGHAT and CDR2 FQDESV (reference sequence). Trimming removed 3 bases from V and 1 base from J, with 9 bases in between.

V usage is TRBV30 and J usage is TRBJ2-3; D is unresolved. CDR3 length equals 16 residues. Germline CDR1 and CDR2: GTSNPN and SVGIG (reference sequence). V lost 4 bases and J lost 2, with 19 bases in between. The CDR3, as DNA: TGTGCCTGGACCACTAAGAGTACGAGTAACACAGATACGCAGTATTTT. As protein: CAWTTKSTSNTDTQYF.

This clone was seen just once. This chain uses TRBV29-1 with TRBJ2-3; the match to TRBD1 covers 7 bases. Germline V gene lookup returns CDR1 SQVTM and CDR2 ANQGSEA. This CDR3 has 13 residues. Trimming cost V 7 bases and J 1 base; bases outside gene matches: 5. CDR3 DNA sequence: TGCAGCGCCAGTACAGGGGGCACAGATACGCAGTATTTT. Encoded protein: CSASTGGTDTQYF.

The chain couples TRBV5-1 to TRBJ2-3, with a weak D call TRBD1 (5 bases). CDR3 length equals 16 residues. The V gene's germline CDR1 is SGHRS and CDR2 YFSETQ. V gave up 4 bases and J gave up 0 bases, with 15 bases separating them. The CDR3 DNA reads TGCGCCAGCAGCGTCACAGGTACCCCTAGCACAGATACGCAGTATTTT. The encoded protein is CASSVTGTPSTDTQYF.

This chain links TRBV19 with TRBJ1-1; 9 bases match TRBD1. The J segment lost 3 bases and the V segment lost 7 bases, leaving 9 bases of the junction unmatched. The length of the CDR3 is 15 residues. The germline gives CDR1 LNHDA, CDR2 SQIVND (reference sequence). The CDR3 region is CASTDRGGGHTEAFF. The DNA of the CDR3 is TGTGCCAGTACGGACAGGGGAGGCGGTCACACTGAAGCTTTCTTT.

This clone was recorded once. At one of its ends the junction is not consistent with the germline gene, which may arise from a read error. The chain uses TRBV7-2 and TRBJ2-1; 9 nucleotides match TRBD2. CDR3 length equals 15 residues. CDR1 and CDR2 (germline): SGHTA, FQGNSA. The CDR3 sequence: CASSLAGSGIHEQFF. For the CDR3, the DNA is TGTGCCAGCAGCCTAGCGGGGTCTGGTATCCATGAGCAGTTCTTC.